A selection of T cell receptor beta chains follows, all from one sample in a study of T cell changes during pregnancy in multiple sclerosis. The protocol was immunoSEQ multiplex PCR, while the TCRdb copy is restricted to in-frame clones and leaves out a portion. This table holds approximately 60,000 clones, 80% to 95% found once. This specimen was peripheral blood, taken in the third trimester of pregnancy. The receptors were gathered from a female donor in good health, enrolled as a control in a pregnancy study. CDR3s include the opening cysteine and the closing phenylalanine or tryptophan. Rows may omit the clone size; those that give it use once, few, many or a size class.

-	13	TRBV9	CASSAEGNSPLHF
-	15	TRBV19	CASRSSDGGAAEAFF
-	18	TRBV5-4	CASSPPGLAGVGTDTQYF
-	14	TRBV27	CASSLQGGLPGAFF
-	15	TRBV4-1	CASSQDRGLQNGYTF
-	12	TRBV7-8	CASSTGGTEAFF
-	17	TRBV27	CASSLLGSGGYQETQYF
-	12	TRBV11-3	CASSLDAGEQYF
-	13	TRBV7-9	CASSLTGGVTQYF
-	15	TRBV9	CASSVAQGTANTIYF
-	15	TRBV6-6	CASSLSGRGTDTQYF
-	14	TRBV19	CASSQAGETYEQYF
-	15	TRBV7-9	CASSLVAGGRYEQYF
-	12	TRBV27	CASQGWTTEAFF
-	15	TRBV7-8	CASSHRGQGATEAFF
few	17	TRBV14	CASSQDLVAAGNSPLHF
-	17	TRBV13	CASSLAAGGPNSYEQYF
-	18	TRBV12-5	CASGLNPASGATRETQYF
-	15	TRBV19	CASRADRLSGNTIYF
-	12	TRBV6-1	CATRGLDYGYTF